Listed here are 3 T cell receptor beta chains from one sample, sequenced in a study of breast tumors, draining lymph nodes, adjacent tissues listed by TCRdb under 2016. The library was obtained by multiplex PCR. Data came from an Illumina HiSeq 2000. TCRdb reprocessing: public reads trimmed at Q25 with fastp, clones called with MiXCR, in-frame beta chains kept. Rows with one shared CDR3 protein collapse into an entry with the most common genes and DNA. A total of 150,000 to 200,000 distinct CDR3 sequences appear in this sample, 25% to 40% of them only once. The ten most abundant clones make up 3% to 4.5% of the sample. Lymph node samples were obtained from the axillary draining lymph nodes of breast cancer patients. The sequencing input was axillary lymph node tissue. These receptors were taken from a female donor with breast cancer. Some clones in this sample may be carry-over from other donors' samples.

Many counts were recorded for this clonotype. The genes are TRBV20-1 and TRBJ2-1; 8 bases are shared with TRBD2. The CDR3 contains 14 residues. The trim removed 6 bases at V and 7 bases at J, leaving 11 bases unmatched. Germline V gene data show CDR1 as DFQATT and CDR2 as SNEGSKA (reference sequence). This CDR3 reads CSATLGAGVNEQFF. CDR3 DNA: TGCAGTGCGACGCTCGGAGCGGGAGTAAATGAGCAGTTCTTC.

In its sample, this clonotype was seen a few times. This rearrangement joins TRBV6-6 to TRBJ1-3; D is undetermined. The ends were cut back, 6 bases at V and 3 bases at J, with 18 bases in the middle. The CDR3 runs to 16 residues. CDR1 is MNHNY and CDR2 is SVGAGI in the germline V gene (reference sequence). The CDR3 DNA follows: TGTGCCAGCAGGGCCGGCCGAACCTCGGGTGGAAACACCATATATTTT. It translates to CASRAGRTSGGNTIYF.

The table lists this clonotype with many counts. V gene TRBV7-9 combines with J gene TRBJ2-7; 10 positions agree with TRBD1. Germline V lookup: CDR1 SEHNR, CDR2 FQNEAQ (reference sequence). Trimming at V came to 4 bases and at J to 2 bases, leaving 5 bases not matched to a gene. This CDR3 is 15 amino acids long. CDR3 in amino acids: CASSSAGTGAYEQYF. The CDR3 region has the DNA TGTGCCAGCAGCTCGGCCGGGACAGGGGCCTACGAGCAGTACTTC.